This T cell receptor (beta chain) originates from a study of T cell repertoires in cytomegalovirus infection. TCRdb reanalysed the reads using MiXCR and keeps one entry per CDR3 protein. The sample lists approximately 200,000 distinct CDR3 sequences, roughly 22% occurring once. V shed 0 bases and J 6 bases; nucleotides not matched to a gene: 6. The germline gives CDR1 MGHRA, CDR2 YSYEKL. This CDR3 is built from 17 residues. This clonotype turned up a few times. The antigen is not known. Findings and limits, study-wide: CMV carriers having the relevant HLA were flagged by cumulative public TCR beta family frequency. Dominating the ex vivo response were TCR beta clonotypes that were CMV-specific and HLA-C-restricted.

This clonotype was obtained from a human donor in good health (CMV status not recorded). Some clones in this sample may be carry-over from other donors' samples. Material for sequencing was CD8+ T cells from PBMCs. The chain recombines TRBV4-1 with TRBJ2-2; 11 positions match TRBD2. CDR3 protein: CASSQDVLAGGPGELFF. The CDR3 DNA is TGCGCCAGCAGCCAAGATGTCTTAGCGGGGGGGCCCGGGGAGCTGTTTTTT.